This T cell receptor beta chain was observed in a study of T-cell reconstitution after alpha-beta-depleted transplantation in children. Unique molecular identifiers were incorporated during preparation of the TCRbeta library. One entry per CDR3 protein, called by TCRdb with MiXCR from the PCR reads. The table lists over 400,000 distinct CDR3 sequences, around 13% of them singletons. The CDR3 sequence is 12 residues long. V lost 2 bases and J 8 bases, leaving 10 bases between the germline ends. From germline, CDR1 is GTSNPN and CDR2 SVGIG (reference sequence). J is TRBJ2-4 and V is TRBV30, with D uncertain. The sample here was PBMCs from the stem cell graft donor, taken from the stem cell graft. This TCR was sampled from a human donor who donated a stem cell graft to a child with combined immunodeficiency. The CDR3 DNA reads TGTGCCTGGAGTCTCACGGACGACATTCAGTACTTC. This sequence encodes CAWSLTDDIQYF.